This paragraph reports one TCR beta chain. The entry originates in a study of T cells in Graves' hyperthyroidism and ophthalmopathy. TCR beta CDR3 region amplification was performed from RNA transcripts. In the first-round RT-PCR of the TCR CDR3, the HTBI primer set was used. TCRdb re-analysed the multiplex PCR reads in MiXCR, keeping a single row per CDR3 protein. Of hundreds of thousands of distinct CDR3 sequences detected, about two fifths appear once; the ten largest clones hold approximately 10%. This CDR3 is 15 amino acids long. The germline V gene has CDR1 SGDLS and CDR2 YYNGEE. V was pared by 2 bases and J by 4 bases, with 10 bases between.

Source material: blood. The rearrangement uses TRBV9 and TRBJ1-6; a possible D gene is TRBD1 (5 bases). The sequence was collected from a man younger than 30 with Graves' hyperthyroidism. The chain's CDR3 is CASSVGGDYNSPLHF. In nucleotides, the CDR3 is TGTGCCAGCAGCGTCGGAGGGGATTATAATTCACCCCTCCACTTT.